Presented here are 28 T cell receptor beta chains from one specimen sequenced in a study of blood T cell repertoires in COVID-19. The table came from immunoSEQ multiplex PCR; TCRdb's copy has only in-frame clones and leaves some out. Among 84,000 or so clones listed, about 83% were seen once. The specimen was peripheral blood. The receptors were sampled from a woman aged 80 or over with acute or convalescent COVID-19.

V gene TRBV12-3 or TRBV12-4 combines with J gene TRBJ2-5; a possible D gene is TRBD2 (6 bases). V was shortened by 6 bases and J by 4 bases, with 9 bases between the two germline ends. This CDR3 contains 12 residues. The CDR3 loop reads CASRSGGETQYF. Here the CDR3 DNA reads TGTGCCAGCAGGTCCGGGGGAGAGACCCAGTACTTC.

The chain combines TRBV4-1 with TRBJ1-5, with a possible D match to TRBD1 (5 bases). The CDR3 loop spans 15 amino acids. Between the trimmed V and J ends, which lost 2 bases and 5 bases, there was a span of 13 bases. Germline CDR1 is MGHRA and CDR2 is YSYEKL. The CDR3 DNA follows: TGCGCCAGCAGCCAAACAGGATATGGGGATCAGCCCCAGCATTTT. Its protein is CASSQTGYGDQPQHF.

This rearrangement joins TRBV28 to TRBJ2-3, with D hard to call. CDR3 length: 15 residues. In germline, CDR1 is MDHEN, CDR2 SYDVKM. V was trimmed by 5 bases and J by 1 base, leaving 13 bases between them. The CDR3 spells CASSPLQEGTDTQYF. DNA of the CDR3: TGTGCCAGCAGTCCCCTCCAAGAGGGCACAGATACGCAGTATTTT. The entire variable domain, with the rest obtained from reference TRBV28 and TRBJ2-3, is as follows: DVKVTQSSRYLVKRTGEKVFLECVQDMDHENMFWYRQDPGLGLRLIYFSYDVKMKEKGDIPEGYSVSREKKERFSLILESASTNQTSMYLCASSPLQEGTDTQYFGPGTRLTVL.

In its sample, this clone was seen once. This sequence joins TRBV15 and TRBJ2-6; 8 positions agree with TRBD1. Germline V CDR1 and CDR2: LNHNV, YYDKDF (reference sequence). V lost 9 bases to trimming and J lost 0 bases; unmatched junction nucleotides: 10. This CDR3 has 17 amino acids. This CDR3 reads CATTSGQVDSGANVLTF. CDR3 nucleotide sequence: TGTGCCACTACTTCGGGACAGGTCGACTCTGGGGCCAACGTCCTGACTTTC.

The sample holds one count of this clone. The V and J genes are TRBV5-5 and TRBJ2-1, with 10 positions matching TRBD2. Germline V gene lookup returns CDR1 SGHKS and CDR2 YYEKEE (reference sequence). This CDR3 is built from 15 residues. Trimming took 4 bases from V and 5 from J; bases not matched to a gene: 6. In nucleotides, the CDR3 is TGTGCCAGCAGCCCCCGCAGCGGGAGGGACAATGAGCAGTTCTTC. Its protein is CASSPRSGRDNEQFF. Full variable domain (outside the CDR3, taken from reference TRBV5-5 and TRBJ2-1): DAGVTQSPTHLIKTRGQQVTLRCSPISGHKSVSWYQQVLGQGPQFIFQYYEKEERGRGNFPDRFSARQFPNYSSELNVNALLLGDSALYLCASSPRSGRDNEQFFGPGTRLTVL.

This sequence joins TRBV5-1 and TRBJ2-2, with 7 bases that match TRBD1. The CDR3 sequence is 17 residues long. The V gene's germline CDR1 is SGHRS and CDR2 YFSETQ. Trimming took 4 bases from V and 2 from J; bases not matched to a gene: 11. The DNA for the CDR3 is TGCGCCAGCAGCCTCGTAACCGGGACAGCAAACACCGGGGAGCTGTTTTTT. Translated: CASSLVTGTANTGELFF.

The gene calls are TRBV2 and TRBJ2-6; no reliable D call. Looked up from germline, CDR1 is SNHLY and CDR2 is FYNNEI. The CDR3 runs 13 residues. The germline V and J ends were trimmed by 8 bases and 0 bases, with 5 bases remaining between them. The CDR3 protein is CASGGSGANVLTF. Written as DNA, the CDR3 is TGTGCCAGCGGCGGCTCTGGGGCCAACGTCCTGACTTTC.

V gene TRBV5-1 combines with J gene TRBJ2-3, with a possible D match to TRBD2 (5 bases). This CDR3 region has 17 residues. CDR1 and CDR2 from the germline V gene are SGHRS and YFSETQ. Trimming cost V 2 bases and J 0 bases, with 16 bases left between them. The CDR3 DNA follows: TGCGCCAGCAGCTTAAAATTTTCCAGCGGAAGCACAGATACGCAGTATTTT. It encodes CASSLKFSSGSTDTQYF.

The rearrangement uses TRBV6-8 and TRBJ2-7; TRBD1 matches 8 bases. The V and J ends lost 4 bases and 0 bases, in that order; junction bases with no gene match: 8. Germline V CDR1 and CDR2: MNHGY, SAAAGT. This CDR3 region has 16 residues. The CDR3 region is CASSSASGQDSYEQYF. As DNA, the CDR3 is TGTGCCAGCAGTTCGGCCTCGGGACAGGACTCCTACGAGCAGTACTTC.

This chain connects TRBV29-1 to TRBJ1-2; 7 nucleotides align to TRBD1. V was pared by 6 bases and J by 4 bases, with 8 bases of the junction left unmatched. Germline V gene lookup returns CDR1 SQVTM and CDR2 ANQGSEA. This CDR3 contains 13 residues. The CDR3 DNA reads TGCAGCGTCCCGGGACAGTGGAGCTATGGCTACACCTTC. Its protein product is CSVPGQWSYGYTF.

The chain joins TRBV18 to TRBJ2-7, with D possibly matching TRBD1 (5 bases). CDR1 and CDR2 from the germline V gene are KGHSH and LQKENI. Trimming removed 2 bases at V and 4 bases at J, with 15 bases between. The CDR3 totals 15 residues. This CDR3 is CASSPGEGAAYEQYF. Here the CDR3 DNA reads TGTGCCAGCTCACCAGGCGAAGGGGCGGCGTACGAGCAGTACTTC.

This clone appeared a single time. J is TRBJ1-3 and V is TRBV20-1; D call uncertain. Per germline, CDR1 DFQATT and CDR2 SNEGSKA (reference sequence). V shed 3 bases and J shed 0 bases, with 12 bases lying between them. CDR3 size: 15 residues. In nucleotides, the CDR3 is TGCAGTGCTAGTACTGCGATGAGCTCTGGAAACACCATATATTTT. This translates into CSASTAMSSGNTIYF.

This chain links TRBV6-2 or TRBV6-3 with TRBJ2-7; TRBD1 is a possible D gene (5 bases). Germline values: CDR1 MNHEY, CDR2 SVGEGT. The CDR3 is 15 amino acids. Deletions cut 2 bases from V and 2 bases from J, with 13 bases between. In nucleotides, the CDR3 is TGTGCCAGCAGTTACCTTCAACAGGCGCCCTACGAGCAGTACTTC. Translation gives CASSYLQQAPYEQYF.

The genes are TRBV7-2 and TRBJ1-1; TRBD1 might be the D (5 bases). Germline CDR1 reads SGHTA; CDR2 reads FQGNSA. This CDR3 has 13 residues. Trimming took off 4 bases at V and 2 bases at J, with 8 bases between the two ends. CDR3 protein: CASSSGLNTEAFF. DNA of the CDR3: TGTGCCAGCAGCTCGGGACTAAACACTGAAGCTTTCTTT.

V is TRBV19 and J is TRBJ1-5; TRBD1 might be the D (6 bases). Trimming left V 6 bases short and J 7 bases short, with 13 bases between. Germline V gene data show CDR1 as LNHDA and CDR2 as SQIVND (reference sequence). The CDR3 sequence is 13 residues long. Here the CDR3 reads CASRGGGEQPQHF. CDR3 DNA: TGTGCCAGTAGAGGGGGGGGAGAACAGCCCCAGCATTTT.

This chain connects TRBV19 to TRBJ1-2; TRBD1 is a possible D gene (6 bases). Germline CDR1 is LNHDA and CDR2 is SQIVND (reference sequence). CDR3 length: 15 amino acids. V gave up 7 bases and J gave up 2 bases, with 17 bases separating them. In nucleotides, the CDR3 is TGTGCCAGTACCGCAAGGGGGTTAGGCAACTATGGCTACACCTTC. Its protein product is CASTARGLGNYGYTF. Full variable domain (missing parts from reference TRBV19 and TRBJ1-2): DGGITQSPKYLFRKEGQNVTLSCEQNLNHDAMYWYRQDPGQGLRLIYYSQIVNDFQKGDIAEGYSVSREKKESFPLTVTSAQKNPTAFYLCASTARGLGNYGYTFGSGTRLTVV.

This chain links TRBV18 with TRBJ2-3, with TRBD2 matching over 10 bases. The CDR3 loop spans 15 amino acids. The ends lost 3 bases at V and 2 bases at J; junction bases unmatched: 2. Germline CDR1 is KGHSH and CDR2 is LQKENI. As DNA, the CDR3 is TGTGCCAGCTCACCCGGGACTAGCGCCACAGATACGCAGTATTTT. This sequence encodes CASSPGTSATDTQYF.

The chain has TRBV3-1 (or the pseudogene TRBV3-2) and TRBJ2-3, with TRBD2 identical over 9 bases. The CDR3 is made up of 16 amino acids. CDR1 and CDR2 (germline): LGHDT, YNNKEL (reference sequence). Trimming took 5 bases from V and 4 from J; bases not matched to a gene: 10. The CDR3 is CASSAIRAGGPDTQYF. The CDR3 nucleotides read TGTGCCAGCAGCGCCATTCGGGCGGGAGGGCCAGATACGCAGTATTTT.

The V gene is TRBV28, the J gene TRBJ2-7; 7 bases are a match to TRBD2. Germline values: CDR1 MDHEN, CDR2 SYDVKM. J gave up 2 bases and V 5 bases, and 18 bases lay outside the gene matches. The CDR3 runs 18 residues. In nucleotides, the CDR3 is TGTGCCAGCAGTGATAGCCTCGGGACTAAATTAATAGCCTACGAGCAGTACTTC. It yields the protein CASSDSLGTKLIAYEQYF. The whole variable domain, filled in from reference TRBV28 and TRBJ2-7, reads DVKVTQSSRYLVKRTGEKVFLECVQDMDHENMFWYRQDPGLGLRLIYFSYDVKMKEKGDIPEGYSVSREKKERFSLILESASTNQTSMYLCASSDSLGTKLIAYEQYFGPGTRLTVT.

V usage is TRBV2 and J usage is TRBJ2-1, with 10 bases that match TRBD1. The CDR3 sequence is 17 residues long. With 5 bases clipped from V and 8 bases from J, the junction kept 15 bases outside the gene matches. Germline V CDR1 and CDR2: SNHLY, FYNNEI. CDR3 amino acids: CASSTITGTGEGDEQFF. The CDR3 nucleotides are TGTGCCAGCAGTACCATTACCGGGACAGGGGAGGGAGATGAGCAGTTCTTC.

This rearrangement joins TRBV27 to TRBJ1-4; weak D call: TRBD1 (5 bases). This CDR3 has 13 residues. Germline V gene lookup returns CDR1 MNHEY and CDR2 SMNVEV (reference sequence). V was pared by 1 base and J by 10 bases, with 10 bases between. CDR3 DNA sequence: TGTGCCAGCAGTTTATTCCGGGGGTCAAAACTGTTTTTT. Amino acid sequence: CASSLFRGSKLFF.

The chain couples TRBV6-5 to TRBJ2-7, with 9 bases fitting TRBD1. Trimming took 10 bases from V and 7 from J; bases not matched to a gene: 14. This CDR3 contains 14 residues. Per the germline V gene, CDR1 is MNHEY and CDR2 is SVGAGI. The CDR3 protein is CATLPGTGSREQYF. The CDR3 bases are TGTGCCACCCTCCCAGGGACAGGGTCTAGGGAGCAGTACTTC.

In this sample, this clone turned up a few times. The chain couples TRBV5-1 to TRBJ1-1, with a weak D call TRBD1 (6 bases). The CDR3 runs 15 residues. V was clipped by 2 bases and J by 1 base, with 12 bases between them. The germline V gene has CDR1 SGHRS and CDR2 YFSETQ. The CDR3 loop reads CASSFMDSRNTEAFF. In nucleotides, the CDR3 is TGCGCCAGCAGCTTTATGGACAGTAGGAACACTGAAGCTTTCTTT.

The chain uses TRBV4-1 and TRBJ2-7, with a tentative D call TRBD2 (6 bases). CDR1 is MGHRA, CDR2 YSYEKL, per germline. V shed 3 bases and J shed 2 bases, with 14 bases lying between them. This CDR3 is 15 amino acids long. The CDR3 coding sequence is TGCGCCAGCAGCCAGGCCGGGACTGGTACCTACGAGCAGTACTTC. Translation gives CASSQAGTGTYEQYF.

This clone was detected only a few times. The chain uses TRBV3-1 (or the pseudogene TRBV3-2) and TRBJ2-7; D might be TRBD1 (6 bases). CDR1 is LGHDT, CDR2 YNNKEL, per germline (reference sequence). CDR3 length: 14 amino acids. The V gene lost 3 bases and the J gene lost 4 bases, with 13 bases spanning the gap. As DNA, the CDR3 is TGTGCCAGCAGCCAGACAGGTGTTAGGTACGAGCAGTACTTC. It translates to CASSQTGVRYEQYF.

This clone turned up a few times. The DNA for the CDR3 is TGTGCCAGCAGCCGTGAACAGGGAACTGAAGCTTTCTTT. The encoded protein is CASSREQGTEAFF. The rearrangement links TRBV11-3 to TRBJ1-1; D is perhaps TRBD1 (6 bases). Between the trimmed V and J ends, which lost 5 bases and 5 bases, there was a span of 12 bases. This CDR3 has 13 amino acids. Germline V lookup: CDR1 SGHNT, CDR2 YENEEA.

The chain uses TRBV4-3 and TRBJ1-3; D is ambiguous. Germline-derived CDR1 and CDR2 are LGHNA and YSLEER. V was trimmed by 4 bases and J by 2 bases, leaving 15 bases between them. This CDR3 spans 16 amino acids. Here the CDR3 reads CASSRQPGFAGNTIYF. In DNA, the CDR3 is TGCGCCAGCAGCCGCCAGCCGGGGTTCGCTGGAAACACCATATATTTT.

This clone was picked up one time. The CDR3 loop is CASSRGTTETQYF. The CDR3 DNA reads as TGTGCCAGCAGCCGCGGGACTACAGAGACCCAGTACTTC. The V and J genes are TRBV4-2 and TRBJ2-5, with TRBD2 matching over 7 bases. Germline V CDR1 and CDR2: LGHNA, YNFKEQ. CDR3 length equals 13 residues. Unmatched junction bases numbered 3, after V lost 4 bases and J lost 4 bases.